This TCR beta chain was documented in a study of cytomegalovirus exposure and HLA in healthy donors. Researchers ran the PCR with 60 Vbeta and 13 Jbeta primers. The protocol was immunoSEQ multiplex PCR, while the TCRdb copy is restricted to in-frame clones and leaves out a portion. Of 170,000 or so clones in the sample, almost 85% were seen once. Note on this clone: Its antigen is not known.

Regarding the study as a whole: A later analysis associated 15,000 or so TCR beta sequences with HLA alleles at a 0.05 false discovery rate.

CDR3 size: 16 residues. The germline V gene encodes CDR1 MGHRA and CDR2 YSYEKL. Trimming took off 4 bases at V and 0 bases at J, with 16 bases between the two ends. Sequenced input: PBMCs. The chain combines TRBV4-1 with TRBJ2-7, with a tentative D call TRBD1 (6 bases). The sequence derives from a boy aged 2 to 10 in good health and CMV-seronegative. The chain's CDR3 is CASSPTWTDSSYEQYF. Here the CDR3 DNA reads TGCGCCAGCAGCCCCACCTGGACAGATAGCTCCTACGAGCAGTACTTC.